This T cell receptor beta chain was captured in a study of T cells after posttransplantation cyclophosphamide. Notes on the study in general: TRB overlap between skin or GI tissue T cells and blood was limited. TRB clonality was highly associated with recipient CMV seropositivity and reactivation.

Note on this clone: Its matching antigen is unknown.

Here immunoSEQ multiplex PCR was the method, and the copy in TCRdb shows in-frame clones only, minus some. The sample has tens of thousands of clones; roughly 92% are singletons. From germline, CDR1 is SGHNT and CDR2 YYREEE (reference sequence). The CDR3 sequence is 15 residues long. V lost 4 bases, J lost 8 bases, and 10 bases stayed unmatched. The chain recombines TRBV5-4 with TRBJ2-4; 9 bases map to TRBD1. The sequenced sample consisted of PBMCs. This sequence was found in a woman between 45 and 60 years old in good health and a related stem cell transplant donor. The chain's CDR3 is CASSNPGTGRDIQYF. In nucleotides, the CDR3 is TGTGCCAGCAGCAACCCCGGGACAGGGCGAGACATTCAGTACTTC. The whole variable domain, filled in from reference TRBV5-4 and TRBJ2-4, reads ETGVTQSPTHLIKTRGQQVTLRCSSQSGHNTVSWYQQALGQGPQFIFQYYREEENGRGNFPPRFSGLQFPNYSSELNVNALELDDSALYLCASSNPGTGRDIQYFGAGTRLSVL.